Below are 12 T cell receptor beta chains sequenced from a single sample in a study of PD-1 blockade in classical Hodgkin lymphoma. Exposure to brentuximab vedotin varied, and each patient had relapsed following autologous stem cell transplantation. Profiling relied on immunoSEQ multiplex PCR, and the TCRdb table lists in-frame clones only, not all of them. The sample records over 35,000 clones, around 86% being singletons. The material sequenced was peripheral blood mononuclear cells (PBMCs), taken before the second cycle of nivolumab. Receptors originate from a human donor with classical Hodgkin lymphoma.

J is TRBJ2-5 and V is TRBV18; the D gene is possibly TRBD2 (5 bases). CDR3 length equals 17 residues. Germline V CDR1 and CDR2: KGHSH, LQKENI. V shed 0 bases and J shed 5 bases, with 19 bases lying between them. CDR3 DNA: TGTGCCAGCTCACCACCGGGCCCCGGCAGTTGGAGGGAGACCCAGTACTTC. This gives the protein CASSPPGPGSWRETQYF.

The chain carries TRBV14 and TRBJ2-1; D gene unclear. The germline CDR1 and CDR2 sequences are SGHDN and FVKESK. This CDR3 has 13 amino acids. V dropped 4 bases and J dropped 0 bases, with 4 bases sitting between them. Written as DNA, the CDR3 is TGTGCCAGCAGCCCTCACTCCTACAATGAGCAGTTCTTC. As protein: CASSPHSYNEQFF.

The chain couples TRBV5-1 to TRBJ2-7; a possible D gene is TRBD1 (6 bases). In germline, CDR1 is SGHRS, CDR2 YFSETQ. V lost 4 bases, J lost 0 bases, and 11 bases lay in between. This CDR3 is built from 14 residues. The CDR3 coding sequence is TGCGCCAGCAGCCCGGACAGCCTCTCCTACGAGCAGTACTTC. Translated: CASSPDSLSYEQYF.

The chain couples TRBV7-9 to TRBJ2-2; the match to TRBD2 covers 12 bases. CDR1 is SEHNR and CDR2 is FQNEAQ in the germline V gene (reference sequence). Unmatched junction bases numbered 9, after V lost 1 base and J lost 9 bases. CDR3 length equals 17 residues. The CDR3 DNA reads TGTGCCAGCAGCTTAGGAGCCCTAGCGGGAGGGCTCAGGGAGCTGTTTTTT. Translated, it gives CASSLGALAGGLRELFF.

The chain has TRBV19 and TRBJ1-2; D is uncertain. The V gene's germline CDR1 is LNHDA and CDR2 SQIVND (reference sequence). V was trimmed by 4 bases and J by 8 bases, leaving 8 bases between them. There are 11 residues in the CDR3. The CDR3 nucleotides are TGTGCCAGTAGTACTCTTGGGGGCTACACCTTC. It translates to CASSTLGGYTF.

CDR3 DNA sequence: TGTGCCAGCAGAGATCGACAGGGCCGCGTGCGGGAGCAGTACTTC. This encodes CASRDRQGRVREQYF. This chain joins TRBV13 and TRBJ2-7; 7 nucleotides align to TRBD1. Germline assignment: CDR1 PRHDT and CDR2 FYEKMQ (reference sequence). Trimming removed 6 bases from V and 7 bases from J; junction bases left unmatched: 15. The CDR3 loop spans 15 amino acids.

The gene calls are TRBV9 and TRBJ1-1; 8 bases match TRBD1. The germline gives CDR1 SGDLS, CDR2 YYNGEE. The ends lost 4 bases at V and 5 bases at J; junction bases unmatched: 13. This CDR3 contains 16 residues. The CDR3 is CASSSSMDRVWTEAFF. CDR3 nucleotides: TGTGCCAGCAGCTCTAGCATGGACAGGGTGTGGACTGAAGCTTTCTTT. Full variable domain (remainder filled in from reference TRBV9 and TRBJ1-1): DSGVTQTPKHLITATGQRVTLRCSPRSGDLSVYWYQQSLDQGLQFLIQYYNGEERAKGNILERFSAQQFPDLHSELNLSSLELGDSALYFCASSSSMDRVWTEAFFGQGTRLTVV.

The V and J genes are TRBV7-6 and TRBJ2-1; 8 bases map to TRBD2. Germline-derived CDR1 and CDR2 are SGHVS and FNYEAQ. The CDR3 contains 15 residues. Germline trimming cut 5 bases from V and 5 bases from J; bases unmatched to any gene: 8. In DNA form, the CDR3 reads TGTGCCAGCAGCCCCATACTAGCGGAGAACAATGAGCAGTTCTTC. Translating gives CASSPILAENNEQFF.

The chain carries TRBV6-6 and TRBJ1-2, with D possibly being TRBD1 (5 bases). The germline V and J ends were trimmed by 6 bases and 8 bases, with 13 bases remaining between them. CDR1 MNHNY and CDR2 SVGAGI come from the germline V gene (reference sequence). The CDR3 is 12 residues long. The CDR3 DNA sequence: TGTGCCAGCAGCCCAGGGCCGGGCGGCTACACCTTC. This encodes CASSPGPGGYTF.

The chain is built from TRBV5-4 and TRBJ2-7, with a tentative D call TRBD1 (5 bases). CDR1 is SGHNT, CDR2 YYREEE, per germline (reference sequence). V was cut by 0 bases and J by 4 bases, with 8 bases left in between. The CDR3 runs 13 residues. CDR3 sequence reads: CASSLDRKYEQYF. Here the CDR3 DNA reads TGTGCCAGCAGCTTGGACAGGAAGTACGAGCAGTACTTC. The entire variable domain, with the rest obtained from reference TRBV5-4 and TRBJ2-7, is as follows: ETGVTQSPTHLIKTRGQQVTLRCSSQSGHNTVSWYQQALGQGPQFIFQYYREEENGRGNFPPRFSGLQFPNYSSELNVNALELDDSALYLCASSLDRKYEQYFGPGTRLTVT.

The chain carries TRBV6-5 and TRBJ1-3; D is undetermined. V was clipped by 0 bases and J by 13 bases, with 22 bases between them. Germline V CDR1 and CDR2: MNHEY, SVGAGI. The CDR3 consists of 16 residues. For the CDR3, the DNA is TGTGCCAGCAGTTACTCCAGGCAAATCTGGAAACACCATATATATTTT. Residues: CASSYSRQIWKHHIYF.

The CDR3 protein is CASSDSPSGGAADTQYF. The DNA of the CDR3 is TGTGCCAGCAGTGACTCGCCTAGCGGGGGGGCTGCAGATACGCAGTATTTT. The chain joins TRBV6-4 to TRBJ2-3, with TRBD2 matching over 12 bases. The length of the CDR3 is 17 residues. The junction had 5 bases not matched to a gene; V was cut back by 0 bases and J by 4 bases. CDR1 and CDR2 (germline): MRHNA, SNTAGT.